This T cell receptor beta chain was recovered during a study of OX40 agonist ivuxolimab in advanced cancers. Study overall: Dose-escalation patients suffered from hepatocellular carcinoma, melanoma, renal cell or head and neck cancer. The group had a mean age of around 60 years, ranged from roughly 20 to 80, and was just under 85% male.

Clones were read by immunoSEQ multiplex PCR, and TCRdb kept only the in-frame ones, dropping some. The profile shows 90,000 or so clones, 91% of them singletons. The source was CD4+ or CD8+ T cells sorted from blood, collected in a trial of the OX40 agonist ivuxolimab. This TCR was sampled from an adult with an advanced solid tumor such as melanoma, head and neck, liver or kidney cancer.

CDR3: CASSLNPIYSYNEQFF. The CDR3 DNA follows: TGTGCCAGCAGTTTAAACCCCATTTACTCCTACAATGAGCAGTTCTTC. The V and J genes are TRBV27 and TRBJ2-1; no clear D. CDR3 length: 16 residues. CDR1 is MNHEY, CDR2 SMNVEV, per germline (reference sequence). The V end lost 2 bases, the J end lost 0 bases, and 11 bases lay between the germline ends.